Here is one T cell receptor beta chain with its context. These data originate in a study of blood T cell repertoires in COVID-19. On the study more broadly: COVID-19 samples from acute and convalescent phases originated in the United States, Italy and Spain.

The V gene end was trimmed by 0 bases and the J gene end by 2 bases; junction bases not matched to a gene: 4. The CDR3 covers 16 residues. Germline assignment: CDR1 SGHRS and CDR2 YFSETQ. Per the authors' pipeline: For nucleated cells, counts were estimated from reference gene primer amplification. Clones were read by immunoSEQ multiplex PCR, and TCRdb kept only the in-frame ones, dropping some. That table is the source of V, J and clone size, and D and trimming were worked out from the DNA. This sample carries 200,000 to 250,000 clones, approximately 91% of them seen once, and the ten largest clones take 2.5% to 3.5%.

This TCR derives from a woman aged 55-75 years with acute or convalescent COVID-19. This chain uses TRBV5-1 with TRBJ2-3, with 9 positions matching TRBD2. Material: peripheral blood. CDR3 protein: CASSLGTSVYTDTQYF. CDR3 sequence (DNA): TGCGCCAGCAGCTTGGGGACTAGCGTCTACACAGATACGCAGTATTTT.